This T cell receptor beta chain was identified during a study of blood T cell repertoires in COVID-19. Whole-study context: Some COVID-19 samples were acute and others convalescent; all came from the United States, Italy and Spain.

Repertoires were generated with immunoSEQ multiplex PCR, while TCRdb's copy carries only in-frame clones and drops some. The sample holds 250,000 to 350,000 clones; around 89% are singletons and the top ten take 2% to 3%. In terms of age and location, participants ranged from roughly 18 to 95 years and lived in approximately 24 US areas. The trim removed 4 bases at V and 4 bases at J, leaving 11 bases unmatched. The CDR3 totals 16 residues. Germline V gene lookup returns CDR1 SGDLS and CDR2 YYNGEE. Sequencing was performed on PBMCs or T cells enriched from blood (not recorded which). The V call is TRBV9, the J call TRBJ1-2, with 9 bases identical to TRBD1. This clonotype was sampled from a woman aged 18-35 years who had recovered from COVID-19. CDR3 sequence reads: CASSREGQGDSYGYTF. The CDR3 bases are TGTGCCAGCAGCAGAGAGGGACAGGGAGACAGCTATGGCTACACCTTC.